These 14 T cell receptor beta chains were all obtained from the same sample, sequenced in a study of T cells in Graves' hyperthyroidism and ophthalmopathy. There were TCR beta CDR3 regions amplified from RNA transcripts. First-round RT-PCR of the TCR CDR3 relied on the HTBI primer set. Each CDR3 protein gets one entry after TCRdb re-called the multiplex PCR reads with MiXCR. The sample lists 250,000 to 300,000 distinct CDR3 sequences; approximately 18% were seen once. Sequenced input: blood. These receptors were obtained from a man aged 45-65 years with Graves' ophthalmopathy.

This clonotype was seen at least ten times. The V gene is TRBV2, the J gene TRBJ1-4, with D tentatively TRBD1 (6 bases). The CDR3 consists of 14 residues. Germline V CDR1 and CDR2: SNHLY, FYNNEI. Trimming shortened V by 5 bases and J by 8 bases, and 15 bases separated the two germline ends. The CDR3 DNA sequence: TGTGCCAGCAGTCAAGGGGGGATCCAAGAAAAACTGTTTTTT. Its protein product is CASSQGGIQEKLFF.

In regard to this clonotype: This may stem from a read error, because a much larger clone lies one nucleotide away. The chain employs TRBV28 and TRBJ1-5; no firm D call. The V gene lost 4 bases and the J gene lost 2 bases, with 6 bases spanning the gap. The germline gives CDR1 MDHEN, CDR2 SYDVKM. This CDR3 has 13 amino acids. In nucleotides, the CDR3 is TGTGCCAGCAGTTCGGCAGGCAATCAGCCCCAGCATTTT. Translation: CASSSAGNQPQHF. Variable domain in full (rest from reference TRBV28 and TRBJ1-5): DVKVTQSSRYLVKRTGEKVFLECVQDMDHENMFWYRQDPGLGLRLIYFSYDVKMKEKGDIPEGYSVSREKKERFSLILESASTNQTSMYLCASSSAGNQPQHFGDGTRLSIL.

This clonotype was counted ten times or more. The V and J genes are TRBV24-1 and TRBJ1-2, with a tentative D call TRBD1 (5 bases). Germline lookup yields CDR1 KGHDR and CDR2 SFDVKD. The CDR3 is 12 residues long. V was cut by 3 bases and J by 6 bases, with 7 bases left in between. CDR3 nucleotide sequence: TGTGCCACCAGTGATAGGGGAGATGGCTACACCTTC. It specifies CATSDRGDGYTF.

V gene TRBV11-2 combines with J gene TRBJ2-2; D gene uncertain. This CDR3 is built from 14 residues. The V end was cut by 0 bases, the J end by 5 bases, with 7 bases between. Germline V CDR1 and CDR2: SGHAT, FQNNGV. The CDR3 sequence is CASSLEMGTGELFF. DNA for the CDR3: TGTGCCAGCAGCTTAGAAATGGGAACCGGGGAGCTGTTTTTT.

This clonotype has a handful of counts. This chain connects TRBV4-1 to TRBJ2-7; 11 bases agree with TRBD2. CDR1 is MGHRA and CDR2 is YSYEKL in the germline V gene. The CDR3 has 16 residues. Trimming cost V 4 bases and J 2 bases; bases outside gene matches: 7. In DNA, the CDR3 is TGCGCCAGCAGCCCGCAACTAGCGGGAGCCCCCTACGAGCAGTACTTC. Translating it yields CASSPQLAGAPYEQYF.

This clonotype has at least ten counts. The chain couples TRBV2 to TRBJ1-5; TRBD1 is a possible D gene (6 bases). The germline V gene encodes CDR1 SNHLY and CDR2 FYNNEI. Trimming pared 6 bases from V and 6 bases from J, leaving 18 bases between. CDR3 length equals 15 residues. CDR3 in DNA: TGTGCCAGCAGAGCCACAGGGTCAGCAGGTCAGCCCCAGCATTTT. Translating gives CASRATGSAGQPQHF.

The genes are TRBV6-1 and TRBJ2-1, with D perhaps assigned TRBD1 or TRBD2 (6 bases each). Trimming took 3 bases from V and 12 from J, leaving 15 bases between them. Looked up from germline, CDR1 is MNHNS and CDR2 is SASEGT. This CDR3 has 13 residues. In nucleotides, the CDR3 is TGTGCCAGCAGTGAGCTTGGGGGGCTCCTGCAGTTCTTC. This gives the protein CASSELGGLLQFF.

The genes are TRBV12-3 or TRBV12-4 and TRBJ2-3, with TRBD2 identical over 9 bases. V lost 6 bases, J lost 0 bases, and 1 base stayed unmatched. The CDR3 extends over 14 amino acids. The CDR3 DNA reads TGTGCCAGCAGGAGCGGGGGGAGCACAGATACGCAGTATTTT. The encoded protein is CASRSGGSTDTQYF.

In this sample, this clonotype turned up many times. The chain uses TRBV7-8 and TRBJ1-6; TRBD1 matches 8 bases. The CDR3 runs to 14 residues. Germline V gene sequence: CDR1 SGHVS, CDR2 FQNEAQ. J was trimmed by 7 bases and V by 5 bases; bases with no gene match: 4. In DNA form, the CDR3 reads TGTGCCAGCAGCCAGACAGGGGAGAATTCACCCCTCCACTTT. Protein: CASSQTGENSPLHF.

This chain links TRBV28 with TRBJ1-3; 7 nucleotides agree with TRBD1. The length of the CDR3 is 14 residues. Germline CDR1 is MDHEN and CDR2 is SYDVKM. With V trimmed by 4 bases and J by 4 bases, 4 bases remained unmatched. The CDR3 loop reads CASSSTGVGNTIYF. CDR3 DNA sequence: TGTGCCAGCAGTTCTACAGGGGTAGGAAACACCATATATTTT.

V is TRBV19 and J is TRBJ1-1, with a weak D call TRBD1 (5 bases). CDR1 and CDR2 from the germline V gene are LNHDA and SQIVND (reference sequence). V lost 8 bases and J lost 6, with 19 bases in between. The CDR3 contains 14 residues. This CDR3 is CASGAPAREAEAFF. CDR3 nucleotides: TGTGCCAGTGGGGCCCCCGCGAGGGAGGCTGAAGCTTTCTTT.

This clonotype was counted only a few times. The chain carries TRBV5-1 and TRBJ1-6; 9 positions agree with TRBD1. The CDR3 totals 15 residues. The ends lost 0 bases at V and 10 bases at J; junction bases unmatched: 5. The germline V gene encodes CDR1 SGHRS and CDR2 YFSETQ. The CDR3 spells CASSLGDRGESPLHF. CDR3 nucleotide sequence: TGCGCCAGCAGCTTGGGAGACAGGGGGGAATCACCCCTCCACTTT.

This clonotype has ten or more counts. This chain links TRBV11-2 with TRBJ2-7, with a possible D match to TRBD1 (6 bases). The CDR3 sequence is 15 residues long. With 4 bases removed from V and 2 bases from J, the gap between germline ends came to 15 bases. CDR1 and CDR2 from the germline V gene are SGHAT and FQNNGV. CDR3 sequence reads: CASSYDRQVAYEQYF. The DNA for the CDR3 is TGTGCCAGCAGCTACGACAGGCAGGTGGCCTACGAGCAGTACTTC.

The sample holds many counts of this clonotype. V and J are TRBV20-1 and TRBJ2-7, with D perhaps matching TRBD1 or TRBD2 (5 bases each). V lost 3 bases to trimming and J lost 2 bases, with 14 bases between them. Germline CDR1 DFQATT, CDR2 SNEGSKA (reference sequence). The CDR3 runs to 14 residues. CDR3 DNA sequence: TGCAGTGCTAGGCCGTTGGGGGTCACCTACGAGCAGTACTTC. Translation: CSARPLGVTYEQYF.